This T cell receptor beta chain was identified in a study of blood T cell repertoires in COVID-19. Study information: Italy, Spain and the United States were the sources of the convalescent and acute COVID-19 samples. T cells, B-cell-depleted T cells, or PBMCs supplied cDNA or gDNA.

V gave up 5 bases and J gave up 9 bases; unmatched junction bases: 6. The CDR3 loop spans 13 amino acids. The V gene's germline CDR1 is SNHLY and CDR2 FYNNEI. TCRdb keeps only in-frame clones here, not all; method: immunoSEQ multiplex PCR. The sample has 240,000 or so clones, about 86% seen once. The cohort comprised adults aged roughly 18 to 95 years residing in under 25 US areas. Cohort allocation depended upon clinical history that participants reported. What was sequenced was PBMCs or T cells enriched from blood (not recorded which). The sequence came from a woman in her 40s with acute COVID-19. The V and J genes are TRBV2 and TRBJ2-1, with TRBD2 matching 8 bases. The CDR3: CASSPTSAGEQFF. The CDR3 region has the DNA TGTGCCAGCAGTCCGACTAGCGCGGGTGAGCAGTTCTTC.